The 5 T cell receptor beta chains below were found in one sample sequenced in a study of blood T cell repertoires in COVID-19. Profiled with immunoSEQ multiplex PCR; TCRdb holds only in-frame clones, not every one. The sample includes 130,000 to 150,000 clones, approximately 86% seen only once; the top ten take approximately 3.8%. Sequenced material: PBMCs or T cells enriched from blood (not recorded which). Receptor source: a woman aged 40 to 49 who had been exposed to COVID-19.

The chain has TRBV27 and TRBJ2-7; D might be TRBD2 (6 bases). The germline V gene encodes CDR1 MNHEY and CDR2 SMNVEV (reference sequence). The CDR3 has 12 residues. With 8 bases removed from V and 7 bases from J, the gap between germline ends came to 15 bases. CDR3 in amino acids: CASRIGGNEQYF. DNA for the CDR3: TGTGCCAGCCGAATCGGAGGGAATGAGCAGTACTTC.

The chain recombines TRBV5-6 with TRBJ1-2, with a weak D call TRBD1 (6 bases). CDR1 is SGHDT and CDR2 is YYEEEE in the germline V gene. The CDR3 contains 13 residues. V lost 0 bases, J lost 6 bases, and 9 bases lay in between. Here the CDR3 DNA reads TGTGCCAGCAGCTTGGCTACAGGGAATGGCTACACCTTC. Protein sequence: CASSLATGNGYTF.

CDR3 loop: CASSPEGQPYEQYF. CDR3 DNA sequence: TGTGCCAGCAGCCCAGAGGGACAGCCCTACGAGCAGTACTTC. The chain joins TRBV9 to TRBJ2-7, with 7 bases matching TRBD1. Germline lookup yields CDR1 SGDLS and CDR2 YYNGEE. CDR3 length: 14 residues. Trimming at V came to 4 bases and at J to 2 bases, leaving 6 bases not matched to a gene. The variable domain in full, completed from reference TRBV9 and TRBJ2-7, reads DSGVTQTPKHLITATGQRVTLRCSPRSGDLSVYWYQQSLDQGLQFLIQYYNGEERAKGNILERFSAQQFPDLHSELNLSSLELGDSALYFCASSPEGQPYEQYFGPGTRLTVT.

The chain employs TRBV10-3 and TRBJ2-2, with 10 bases aligning to TRBD2. With 6 bases clipped from V and 1 base from J, the junction kept 5 bases outside the gene matches. Germline assignment: CDR1 ENHRY and CDR2 SYGVKD. This CDR3 has 16 residues. The CDR3 protein is CAIRTGLAVNTGELFF. CDR3 nucleotide sequence: TGTGCCATCAGGACAGGACTAGCGGTGAACACCGGGGAGCTGTTTTTT.

CDR3 sequence: CASSPTEDNYGYTF. The CDR3 coding sequence is TGTGCCAGCTCACCGACAGAAGATAACTATGGCTACACCTTC. The chain employs TRBV18 and TRBJ1-2; a possible D gene is TRBD1 (5 bases). V was cut by 3 bases and J by 1 base, with 9 bases left in between. CDR1 is KGHSH and CDR2 is LQKENI in the germline V gene. The CDR3 length is 14 residues. Full variable domain (outside the CDR3, taken from reference TRBV18 and TRBJ1-2): NAGVMQNPRHLVRRRGQEARLRCSPMKGHSHVYWYRQLPEEGLKFMVYLQKENIIDESGMPKERFSAEFPKEGPSILRIQQVVRGDSAAYFCASSPTEDNYGYTFGSGTRLTVV.